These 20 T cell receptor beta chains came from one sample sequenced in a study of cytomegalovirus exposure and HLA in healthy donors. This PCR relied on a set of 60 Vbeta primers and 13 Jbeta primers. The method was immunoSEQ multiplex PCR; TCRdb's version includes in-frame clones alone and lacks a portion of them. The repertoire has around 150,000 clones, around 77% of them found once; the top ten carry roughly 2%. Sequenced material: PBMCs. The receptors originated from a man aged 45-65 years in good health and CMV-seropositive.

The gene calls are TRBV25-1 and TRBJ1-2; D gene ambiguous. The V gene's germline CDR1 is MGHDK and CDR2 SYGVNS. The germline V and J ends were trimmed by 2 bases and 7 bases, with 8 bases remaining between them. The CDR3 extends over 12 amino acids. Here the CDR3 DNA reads TGTGCCAGCAGTGAACAGGCCGGTGGCTACACCTTC. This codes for CASSEQAGGYTF.

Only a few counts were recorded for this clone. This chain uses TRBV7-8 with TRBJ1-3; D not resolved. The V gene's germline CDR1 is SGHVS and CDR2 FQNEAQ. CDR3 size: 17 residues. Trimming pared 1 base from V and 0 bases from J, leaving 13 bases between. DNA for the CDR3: TGTGCCAGCAGCTTAGTTGTAACTTATAGCTCTGGAAACACCATATATTTT. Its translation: CASSLVVTYSSGNTIYF.

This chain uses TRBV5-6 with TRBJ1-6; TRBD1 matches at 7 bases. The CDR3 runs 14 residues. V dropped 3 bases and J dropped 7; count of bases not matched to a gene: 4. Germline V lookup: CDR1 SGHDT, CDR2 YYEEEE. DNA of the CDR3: TGTGCCAGCAGCTGGGACAGATACAATTCACCCCTCCACTTT. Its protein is CASSWDRYNSPLHF.

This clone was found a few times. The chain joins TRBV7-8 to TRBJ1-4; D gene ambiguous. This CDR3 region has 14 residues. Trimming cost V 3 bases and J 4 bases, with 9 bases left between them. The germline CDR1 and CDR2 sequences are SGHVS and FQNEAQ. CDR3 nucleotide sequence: TGTGCCAGCAGCTTTGGCGGATTTAATGAAAAACTGTTTTTT. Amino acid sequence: CASSFGGFNEKLFF.

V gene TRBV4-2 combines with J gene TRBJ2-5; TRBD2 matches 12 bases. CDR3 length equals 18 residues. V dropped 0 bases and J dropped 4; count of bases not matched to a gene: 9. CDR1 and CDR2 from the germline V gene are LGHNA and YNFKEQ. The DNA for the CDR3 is TGTGCCAGCAGCCAAGATCTAGCGGGGGGGCCTTTAACAGAGACCCAGTACTTC. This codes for CASSQDLAGGPLTETQYF.

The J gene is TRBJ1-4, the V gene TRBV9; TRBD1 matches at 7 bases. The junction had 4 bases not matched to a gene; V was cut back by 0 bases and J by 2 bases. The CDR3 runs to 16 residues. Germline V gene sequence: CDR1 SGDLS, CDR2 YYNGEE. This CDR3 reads CASSVGGGGTNEKLFF. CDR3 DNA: TGTGCCAGCAGCGTAGGAGGAGGGGGCACTAATGAAAAACTGTTTTTT.

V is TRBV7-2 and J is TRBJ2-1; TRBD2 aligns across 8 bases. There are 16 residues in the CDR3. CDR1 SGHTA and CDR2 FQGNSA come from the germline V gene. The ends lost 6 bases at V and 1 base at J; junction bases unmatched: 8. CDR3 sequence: CASRWSGGSSYNEQFF. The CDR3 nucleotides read TGTGCCAGCAGGTGGAGCGGGGGTAGTTCCTACAATGAGCAGTTCTTC. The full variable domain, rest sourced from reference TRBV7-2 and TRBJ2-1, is GAGVSQSPSNKVTEKGKDVELRCDPISGHTALYWYRQSLGQGLEFLIYFQGNSAPDKSGLPSDRFSAERTGGSVSTLTIQRTQQEDSAVYLCASRWSGGSSYNEQFFGPGTRLTVL.

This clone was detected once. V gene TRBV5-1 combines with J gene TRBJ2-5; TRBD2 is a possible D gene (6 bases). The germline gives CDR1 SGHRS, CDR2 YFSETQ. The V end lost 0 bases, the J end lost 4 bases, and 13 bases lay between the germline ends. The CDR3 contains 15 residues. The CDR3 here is CASSLATGVRETQYF. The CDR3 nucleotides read TGCGCCAGCAGCTTGGCCACGGGGGTTCGAGAGACCCAGTACTTC.

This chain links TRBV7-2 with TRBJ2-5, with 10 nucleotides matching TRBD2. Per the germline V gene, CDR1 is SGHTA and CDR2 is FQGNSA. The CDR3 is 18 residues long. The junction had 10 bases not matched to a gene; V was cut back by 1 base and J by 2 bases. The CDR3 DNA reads TGTGCCAGCAGCTTAGGTAGCGGGGGGCCTAGTAGACAAGAGACCCAGTACTTC. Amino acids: CASSLGSGGPSRQETQYF.

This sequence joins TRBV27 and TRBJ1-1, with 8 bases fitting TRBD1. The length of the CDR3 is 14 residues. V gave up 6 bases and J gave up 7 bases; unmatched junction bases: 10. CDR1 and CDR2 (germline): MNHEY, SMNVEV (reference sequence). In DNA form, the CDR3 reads TGTGCCAGCAGCCGAAGACAGGGGCTCTATGAAGCTTTCTTT. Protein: CASSRRQGLYEAFF.

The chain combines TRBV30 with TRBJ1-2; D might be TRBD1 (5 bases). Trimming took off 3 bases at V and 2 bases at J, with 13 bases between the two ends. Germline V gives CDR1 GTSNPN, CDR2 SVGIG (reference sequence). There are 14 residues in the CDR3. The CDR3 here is CAWRGPGPNYGYTF. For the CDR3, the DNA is TGTGCCTGGAGGGGGCCCGGGCCGAACTATGGCTACACCTTC. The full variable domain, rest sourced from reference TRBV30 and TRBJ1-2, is SQTIHQWPATLVQPVGSPLSLECTVEGTSNPNLYWYRQAAGRGLQLLFYSVGIGQISSEVPQNLSASRPQDRQFILSSKKLLLSDSGFYLCAWRGPGPNYGYTFGSGTRLTVV.

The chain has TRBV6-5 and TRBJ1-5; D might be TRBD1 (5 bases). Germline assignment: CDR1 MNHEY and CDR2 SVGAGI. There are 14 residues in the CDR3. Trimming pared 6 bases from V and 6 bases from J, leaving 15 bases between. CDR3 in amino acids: CASRPTGSGQPQHF. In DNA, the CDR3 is TGTGCCAGCAGACCCACAGGATCGGGTCAGCCCCAGCATTTT.

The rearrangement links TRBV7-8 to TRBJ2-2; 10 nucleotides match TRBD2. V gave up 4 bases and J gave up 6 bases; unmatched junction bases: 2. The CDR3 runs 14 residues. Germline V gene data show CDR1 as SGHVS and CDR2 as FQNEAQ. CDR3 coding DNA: TGTGCCAGCAGCTCCCTAGCGGGGGCCGGGGAGCTGTTTTTT. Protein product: CASSSLAGAGELFF.

This CDR3 is CASSQRDREACEQYF. In DNA form, the CDR3 reads TGCGCCAGCAGTCAACGGGACAGGGAGGCTTGCGAGCAGTACTTC. The V and J genes are TRBV23-1 and TRBJ2-7; 9 bases fit TRBD1. TRBV23-1 is an ORF; its function is uncertain. The CDR3 totals 15 residues. J lost 6 bases, V lost 2 bases, and 8 bases had no gene match.

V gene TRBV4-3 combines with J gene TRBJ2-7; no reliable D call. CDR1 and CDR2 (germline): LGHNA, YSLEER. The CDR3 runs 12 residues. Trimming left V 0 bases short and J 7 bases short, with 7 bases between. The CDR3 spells CASSQDSGEQYF. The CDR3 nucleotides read TGCGCCAGCAGCCAAGATTCGGGTGAGCAGTACTTC.

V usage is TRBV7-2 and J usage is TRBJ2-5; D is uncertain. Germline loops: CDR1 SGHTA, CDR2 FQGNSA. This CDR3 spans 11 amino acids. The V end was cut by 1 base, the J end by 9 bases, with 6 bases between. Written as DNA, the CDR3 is TGTGCCAGCAGCTTAGTGTCGGCCCAGTACTTC. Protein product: CASSLVSAQYF.

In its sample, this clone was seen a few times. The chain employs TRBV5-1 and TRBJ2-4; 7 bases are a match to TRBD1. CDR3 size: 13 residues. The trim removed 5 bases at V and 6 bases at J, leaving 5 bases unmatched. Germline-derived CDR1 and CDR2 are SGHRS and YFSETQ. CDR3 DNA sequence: TGCGCCAGCAGTACAAGGGACAGAAACATTCAGTACTTC. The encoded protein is CASSTRDRNIQYF.

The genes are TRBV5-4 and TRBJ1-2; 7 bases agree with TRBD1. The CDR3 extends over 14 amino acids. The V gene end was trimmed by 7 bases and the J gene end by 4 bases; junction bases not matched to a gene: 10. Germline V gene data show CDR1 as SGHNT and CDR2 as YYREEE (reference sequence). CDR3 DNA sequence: TGTGCCAGCCAGCTCAGGGGGAGTCTCTATGGCTACACCTTC. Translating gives CASQLRGSLYGYTF.

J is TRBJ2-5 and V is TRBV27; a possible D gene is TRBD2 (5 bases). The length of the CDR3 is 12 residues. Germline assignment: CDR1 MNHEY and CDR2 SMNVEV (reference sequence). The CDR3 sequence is CVKRGPLETQYF. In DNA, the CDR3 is TGTGTCAAACGAGGGCCCTTAGAGACCCAGTACTTC.

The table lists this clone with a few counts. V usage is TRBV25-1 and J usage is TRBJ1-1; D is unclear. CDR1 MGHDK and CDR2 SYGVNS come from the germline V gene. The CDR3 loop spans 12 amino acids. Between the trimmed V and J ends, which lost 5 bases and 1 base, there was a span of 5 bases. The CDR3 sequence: CASSMRNTEAFF. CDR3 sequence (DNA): TGTGCCAGCAGTATGCGGAACACTGAAGCTTTCTTT.